This paragraph covers one T cell receptor (beta chain) sequence. In the authors' methods: Amplification of reference gene primers was used by the study to estimate nucleated cell counts. Clones were sequenced by immunoSEQ multiplex PCR, and TCRdb holds only the in-frame ones, with some missing. That table gives V, J and clone size, and the DNA gave D and trimming. This table holds about 160,000 clones, roughly 84% found once. The data stem from a study of blood T cell repertoires in COVID-19. Germline V CDR1 and CDR2: LGHNA, YNFKEQ. V was shortened by 0 bases and J by 2 bases, with 17 bases between the two germline ends. The CDR3 has 19 residues.

Sequencing used peripheral blood. This chain joins TRBV4-2 and TRBJ1-6, with D possibly matching TRBD1 (6 bases). This clonotype was sampled from a woman older than 75 with active or convalescent COVID-19. The CDR3 protein is CASSQEGLTGTTYNSPLHF. Here the CDR3 DNA reads TGTGCCAGCAGCCAAGAGGGGCTAACAGGGACGACCTATAATTCACCCCTCCACTTT.